This T cell receptor beta chain was captured by sequencing in a study of T cells expressing NK-cell markers (TCRdb year 2020). Concerning the study at large: TCR beta-chain repertoires were profiled in sorted CD3+CD56+NKG2C+, CD3+CD56+NKG2C- and CD3+CD56-NKG2C+ T-cell subsets from several donors. Among the eight sequenced donors, only one was HCMV-seronegative, while the other seven were HCMV-seropositive. The eight sequenced donors were randomly selected healthy volunteers, three men and five women. The libraries were sequenced on Illumina HiSeq 2000/2500, MiSeq or NextSeq, producing 2 x 150 bp reads. The full study reports these points: Those dominant clonotypes were again the most abundant among CD3+CD56-NKG2C+ cells in a few donors, at about 25-60.1%. It remained unclear whether the expanded NKG2C-expressing T cell clones were specific for HCMV antigens. In five to seven donors, the dominant CD3+CD56+NKG2C+ clonotypes were among the top 10 CD8+ clonotypes and accounted for about 1.0-7.0% of CD8+ T cells.

About this clonotype: It has no known antigen specificity.

HCMV-specific IgG was detected in serum with a commercial ELISA kit to determine HCMV serostatus. Ficoll density gradient centrifugation was used to isolate peripheral blood mononuclear cells from blood. The instrument was an Illumina HiSeq 2000. 5'RACE template switching, by which a universal primer site and unique molecular identifiers were added, was used to make TCR beta cDNA libraries. Synthesis of cDNA was primed from the TCR beta constant segment and was followed by two consecutive PCR amplification steps. In the source study's methods: MIGEC handled demultiplexing of the reads and grouping by UMI, while MiTCR was used to assemble and quantify clonotypes. To exclude erroneous sequences, any TCR cDNA sequence not supported by at least two reads was discarded. The tcR package was used for downstream repertoire analysis, and clonotypes were matched across fractions by CDR3 nucleotide sequence plus V segment. VDJmatch was used to annotate antigen specificity against VDJdb, with one amino acid substitution allowed in CDR3. After reprocessing by TCRdb, each CDR3 protein sequence is one entry, and no DNA is given. What appears here as the V and J calls and clone size reflects TCRdb's work, not the paper's. The table held for this sample gives 200,000 to 300,000 distinct CDR3 sequences. Under 0.5% of the sample is taken by the ten largest.

Including the terminal cysteine and phenylalanine, the CDR3 comprises 15 residues. No coding sequence is recorded. From the germline V gene (reference sequence), CDR1 is LGHDT and CDR2 is YNNKEL. Input material: blood T cells: a sorted CD56 or NKG2C T cell subset, CD4+ or CD8+ T cells, or bulk PBMC T cells (not recorded which). The chain is encoded by TRBV3-1 joined to TRBJ1-6. The receptor was derived from a man aged 18 to 30 in good health. Donor details come from another sample of the same person, matched by shared clones. The CDR3 here reads CASSQVLQSNSPLHF.